The T cell receptor (beta chain) under discussion was sequenced for a study of T cells in Graves' hyperthyroidism and ophthalmopathy. Study details: Peripheral blood specimens were obtained at initial diagnosis, prior to any treatment.

Lactation, pregnancy, other autoimmune disease or uncontrolled infection led to exclusion of patients. Every diagnosis used clinical symptoms, serum thyroxine and TRAb, thyroid ultrasound and orbital computed tomography. Researchers amplified the TCR beta CDR3 regions from RNA transcripts. The study used the HTBI primer set for a first-round RT-PCR of the TCR CDR3. TCRdb called the multiplex PCR reads again in MiXCR, with one record for every CDR3 protein. Among 370,000 or so distinct CDR3 sequences listed, around 25% were seen once. General observations from the study: Most clonotypes expanded in the thyroid (above 0.001) were also present in blood.

Notes on this clonotype: No antigen is known for it.

The CDR3 runs 13 residues. The germline CDR1 and CDR2 sequences are DFQATT and SNEGSKA (reference sequence). Trimming removed 6 bases from V and 5 bases from J; junction bases left unmatched: 4. V is TRBV20-1 and J is TRBJ2-7; the match to TRBD2 covers 13 bases. This receptor was taken from a man in his forties or fifties with Graves' hyperthyroidism. What was sequenced was blood. In nucleotides, the CDR3 is TGCAGTGCAAGACTAGCGGGAGGCCACGAGCAGTACTTC. This encodes CSARLAGGHEQYF.